This T cell receptor beta chain was obtained from a study of T cell responses to AZD1222 COVID-19 vaccine. Notes on the study in general: Reports say nearly half of spike-specific TCRs go after unmutated variant regions.

Measured with immunoSEQ multiplex PCR; TCRdb has only the in-frame clones, and not every one. The table lists more than 90,000 clones, around 89% of them singletons. Pooled together were second doses at about 4 or about 12 weeks. As regards this clone: Its antigen is currently unknown.

The CDR3 consists of 16 residues. The germline V gene has CDR1 MNHEY and CDR2 SVGAGI. V was clipped by 0 bases and J by 2 bases; unmatched bases: 5. The chain couples TRBV6-5 to TRBJ2-7, with 9 nucleotides matching TRBD1. The sequences come from peripheral blood, collected 28 days after the second AZD1222 dose. The sequence came from an adult who received the AZD1222 COVID-19 vaccine. CDR3 region: CASSYSGDRVTYEQYF. The CDR3, as DNA: TGTGCCAGCAGTTACTCGGGGGACAGGGTTACCTACGAGCAGTACTTC.